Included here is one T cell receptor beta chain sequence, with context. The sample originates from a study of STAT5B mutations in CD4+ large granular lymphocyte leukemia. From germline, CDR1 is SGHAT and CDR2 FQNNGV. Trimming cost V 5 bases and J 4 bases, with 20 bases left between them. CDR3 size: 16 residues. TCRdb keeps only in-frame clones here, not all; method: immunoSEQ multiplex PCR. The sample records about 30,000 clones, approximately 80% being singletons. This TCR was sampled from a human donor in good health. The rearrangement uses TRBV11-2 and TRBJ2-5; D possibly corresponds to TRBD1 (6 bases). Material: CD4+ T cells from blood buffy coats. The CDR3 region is CASSPIGGPGSETQYF. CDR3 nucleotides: TGTGCCAGCAGCCCCATTGGGGGCCCGGGGTCAGAGACCCAGTACTTC.